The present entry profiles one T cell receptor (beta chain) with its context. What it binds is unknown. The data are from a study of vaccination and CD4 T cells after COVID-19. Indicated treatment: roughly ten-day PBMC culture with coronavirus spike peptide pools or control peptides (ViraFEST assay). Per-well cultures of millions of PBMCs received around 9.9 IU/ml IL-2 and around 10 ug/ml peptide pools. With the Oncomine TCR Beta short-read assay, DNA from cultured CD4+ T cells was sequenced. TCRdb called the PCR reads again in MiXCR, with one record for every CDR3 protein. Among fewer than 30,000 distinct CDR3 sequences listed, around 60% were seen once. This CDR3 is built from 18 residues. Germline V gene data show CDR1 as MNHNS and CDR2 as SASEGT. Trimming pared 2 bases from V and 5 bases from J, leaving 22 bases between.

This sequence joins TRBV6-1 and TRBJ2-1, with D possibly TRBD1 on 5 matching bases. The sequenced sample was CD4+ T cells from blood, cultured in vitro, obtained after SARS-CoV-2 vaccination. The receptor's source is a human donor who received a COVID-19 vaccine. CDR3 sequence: CASSERGSGAISHNEQFF. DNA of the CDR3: TGTGCCAGCAGTGAAAGGGGATCTGGGGCAATCAGCCACAATGAGCAGTTCTTC.